A selection of T cell receptor beta chains follows, all from one sample in a study of shared clonotypes between healthy human individuals. TCRdb's table, derived via immunoSEQ multiplex PCR, lists solely in-frame clones and lacks some. The table has about 1.5 million clones, 95% to 99% seen once. The sequencing input was naive CD4+ T cells sorted from blood. The receptors originated from a man younger than 40 in good health. The CDR3 runs from the conserved cysteine through the conserved F or W. The order of the fields is CDR3 length, V gene, CDR3 protein.

16 TRBV28 CASKRTGGLLNTEAFF
14 TRBV10-1 CASSESGRPTGQFF
12 TRBV27 CASSNRGLPQHF
13 TRBV5-6 CASSSMTTSRQYF
13 TRBV7-7 CASSLDVRGRPFF
17 TRBV5-1 CASSLVIGGPDTDTQYF
19 TRBV16 CASSQSGTSGTGGSYEQYF
15 TRBV5-1 CASSLGEGWDTEAFF
15 TRBV7-6 CASSLATRGIGELFF
16 TRBV6-6 CASSFRTGKGPETQYF
12 TRBV7-2 CASSPSTDTQYF
13 TRBV5-4 CASSSTDRDEQYF
17 TRBV7-8 CASSLNPRLAVYNEQFF
13 TRBV28 CASSFQRQGEQYF
15 TRBV7-2 CASSLQGGLVEKLFF
14 TRBV28 CASSGSGRVEEQYF
16 TRBV9 CASSVDPGADHREQYF
17 TRBV21-1 CASRKALGRTPNQPQHF
15 TRBV6-5 CASSARTAGYYGYTF
13 TRBV7-7 CASSSVRTGELFF
16 TRBV7-2 CASSIRQGVQNTEAFF
16 TRBV7-2 CASSSIDRGVGYGYTF
15 TRBV11-2 CASSLRGTWPYEQYF
15 TRBV6-1 CASSEGNRARETQYF
17 TRBV5-1 CASSAGLAGGGNGELFF
13 TRBV27 CASSWQGQETQYF
15 TRBV5-1 CASSARTGMGNEQFF
13 TRBV28 CASSLSRTYEQYF
16 TRBV2 CASSEMRRGNTDTQYF
14 TRBV10-3 CAISEGTPAGTQYF
14 TRBV5-4 CAILPDTGGTEAFF
14 TRBV6-5 CASSSQGFTDTQYF
13 TRBV7-2 CASSREGYTEAFF
16 TRBV5-1 CASSLAPPGQGNEQYF
13 TRBV2 CASGLEGPETQYF
15 TRBV7-2 CASSPQRGGGNTIYF
12 TRBV28 CASAQVLDTQYF
14 TRBV6-1 CASRGLAGGDEQFF
14 TRBV14 CASSPIGASTKEYF
15 TRBV27 CASSLRDRAIYEQYF
15 TRBV5-1 CASSLAGVSYNEQFF
14 TRBV5-1 CASSLGSQAFEQYF
13 TRBV15 CATSTRTVNEQYF
16 TRBV5-1 CASSQGTSATNEKLFF
12 TRBV6-1 CASAENTGELFF